This TCR beta chain was obtained from a study of shared clonotypes between healthy human individuals. Study-wide context: Per-donor plates numbered three CD4 naive, three CD4 memory, two CD8 naive and one CD8 memory.

At a deep level, the assay was run. Method: immunoSEQ multiplex PCR; TCRdb's copy keeps in-frame clones and lacks some. Of 2 million to 2.5 million clones listed, about 95% are singletons. Worth noting for this clone: Its specificity is unknown.

Study-wide findings and caveats: Rarefaction gave evidence that sorted-subset sequencing remained incomplete despite large depth.

Naive-designated CD8 cells lacked CD45RO, were positively enriched for CCR7, and omitted terminally differentiated effector memory CD45RA+ cells. All of the donors resided in Nashville, Tennessee, and each was a Caucasian adult. Input material: naive CD8+ T cells sorted from blood. This receptor was taken from a man aged 18 to 30 in good health.

The CDR3 sequence: CASSLWGAGNTIYF. The CDR3 coding sequence is TGTGCCAGCAGCTTGTGGGGGGCTGGAAACACCATATATTTT. The chain is built from TRBV5-6 and TRBJ1-3; a possible D gene is TRBD1 (5 bases). The CDR3 is made up of 14 amino acids. Germline-derived CDR1 and CDR2 are SGHDT and YYEEEE. Trimming removed 1 base at V and 2 bases at J, with 7 bases between.